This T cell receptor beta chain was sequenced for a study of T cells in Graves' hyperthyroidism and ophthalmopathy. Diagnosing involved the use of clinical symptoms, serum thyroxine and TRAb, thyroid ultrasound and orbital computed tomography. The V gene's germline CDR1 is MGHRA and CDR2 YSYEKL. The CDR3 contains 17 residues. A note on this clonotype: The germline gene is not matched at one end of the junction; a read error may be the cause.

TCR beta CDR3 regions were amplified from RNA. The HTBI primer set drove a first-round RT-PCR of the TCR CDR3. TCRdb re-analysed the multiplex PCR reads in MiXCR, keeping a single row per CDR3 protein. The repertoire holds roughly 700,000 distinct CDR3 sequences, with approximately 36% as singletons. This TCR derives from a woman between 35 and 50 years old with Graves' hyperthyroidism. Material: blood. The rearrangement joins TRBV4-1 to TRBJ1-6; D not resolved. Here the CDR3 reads CASSQDRGRHLNSSLHF. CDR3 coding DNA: TGTGCCAGCAGCCAAGATCGTGGGCGCCATCTTAATTCATCCCTCCACTTT.